Presented here are 24 T cell receptor beta chains from one specimen sequenced in a study of patients and donors after allogeneic stem cell transplantation. TCRdb reprocessed the RT-PCR reads with MiXCR, giving one entry per CDR3 protein. This table holds 800,000 to 1,000,000 distinct CDR3 sequences, roughly 18% found once. The sample comprised blood, either unsorted or a sorted T cell fraction (not recorded which). These receptors were collected from a human donor who was either an allogeneic HSCT recipient or a stem cell or donor lymphocyte infusion donor (not recorded which). It is not recorded whose cells these are; they may come from a transplant donor.

This clonotype showed up just a few times. The V call is TRBV2, the J call TRBJ2-7; TRBD1 matches 7 bases. V was clipped by 5 bases and J by 3 bases; unmatched bases: 7. CDR3 length: 14 amino acids. Germline V CDR1 and CDR2: SNHLY, FYNNEI. The CDR3 loop reads CASSNRDSNYEQYF. As DNA, the CDR3 is TGTGCCAGCAGTAACCGGGACAGTAACTACGAGCAGTACTTC.

Details on this clonotype: This could be a read error, since a much larger clone is one nucleotide away. Here the CDR3 reads CSASDRRRSGNTIFF. CDR3 nucleotide sequence: TGCAGCGCATCGGACAGGCGGCGCTCTGGAAACACCATATTTTTT. The rearrangement uses TRBV29-1 and TRBJ1-3; 7 bases are shared with TRBD1. This CDR3 contains 15 residues. CDR1 and CDR2 from the germline V gene are SQVTM and ANQGSEA.

The V and J genes are TRBV6-2 or TRBV6-3 and TRBJ2-2; TRBD1 matches 9 bases. The CDR3 is 15 amino acids. Germline V gene sequence: CDR1 MNHEY, CDR2 SVGEGT. Trimming took 5 bases from V and 3 from J; bases not matched to a gene: 4. CDR3 DNA: TGTGCCAGCAGTGAGGGACAGGGAGACACCGGGGAGCTGTTTTTT. This codes for CASSEGQGDTGELFF.

The chain employs TRBV20-1 and TRBJ1-1; tentatively, D is TRBD1 (5 bases). The CDR3 has 16 residues. V gave up 0 bases and J gave up 4 bases, with 18 bases separating them. Germline CDR1 DFQATT, CDR2 SNEGSKA (reference sequence). The CDR3 DNA is TGCAGTGCTAGAGATCTCGGAAGGGGCAGTGGCACTGAAGCTTTCTTT. Translated, it gives CSARDLGRGSGTEAFF.

This clonotype has just a few counts. This chain's CDR3 is CASSLDQGRGEKLFF. The DNA of the CDR3 is TGTGCCAGCAGTTTAGACCAGGGAAGAGGAGAAAAACTGTTTTTT. V is TRBV12-3 or TRBV12-4 and J is TRBJ1-4, with a possible D match to TRBD1 (5 bases). This CDR3 contains 15 residues. V gave up 1 base and J gave up 8 bases, with 14 bases separating them.

In its sample, this clonotype was seen a few times. This chain uses TRBV29-1 with TRBJ2-7; 9 nucleotides line up with TRBD1. CDR1 and CDR2 from the germline V gene are SQVTM and ANQGSEA. V lost 6 bases, J lost 4 bases, and 10 bases stayed unmatched. This CDR3 has 14 amino acids. The CDR3 bases are TGCAGCGTGAAAGGGACAGGGAAAAGTTACGAGCAGTACTTC. This sequence encodes CSVKGTGKSYEQYF.

The chain combines TRBV27 with TRBJ1-2; weak D call: TRBD1 (5 bases). Between the trimmed V and J ends, which lost 4 bases and 8 bases, there was a span of 20 bases. CDR1 MNHEY and CDR2 SMNVEV come from the germline V gene (reference sequence). This CDR3 is 15 amino acids long. CDR3: CASSSHLQGVGGYTF. The CDR3 DNA sequence: TGTGCCAGCAGTTCACACCTCCAGGGCGTTGGGGGCTACACCTTC.

The chain is built from TRBV27 and TRBJ1-2; the D is unclear. Looked up from germline, CDR1 is MNHEY and CDR2 is SMNVEV (reference sequence). The CDR3 is 16 amino acids. The V gene lost 3 bases and the J gene lost 7 bases, with 21 bases spanning the gap. DNA of the CDR3: TGTGCCAGCAGTTTTGTAGGGATACGAACCCCAGTTGGCTACACCTTC. This codes for CASSFVGIRTPVGYTF.

The gene calls are TRBV5-1 and TRBJ1-1; unclear D gene. CDR3 length: 14 residues. Trimming shortened V by 7 bases and J by 1 base, and 14 bases separated the two germline ends. Germline V gives CDR1 SGHRS, CDR2 YFSETQ. CDR3 in amino acids: CASRLSFENTEAFF. CDR3 nucleotide sequence: TGCGCCAGCCGTTTGTCGTTCGAGAACACTGAAGCTTTCTTT.

This CDR3 is CASSADRRLNTEAFF. The CDR3, as DNA: TGTGCCAGCAGCGCCGACAGACGCCTTAACACTGAAGCTTTCTTT. J is TRBJ1-1 and V is TRBV7-3; D might be TRBD1 (5 bases). This CDR3 is built from 15 residues. Trimming pared 5 bases from V and 2 bases from J, leaving 15 bases between. Germline lookup yields CDR1 SGHTA and CDR2 FQGTGA.

V is TRBV20-1 and J is TRBJ2-2; TRBD1 matches at 11 bases. The V gene end was trimmed by 5 bases and the J gene end by 3 bases; junction bases not matched to a gene: 8. Looked up from germline, CDR1 is DFQATT and CDR2 is SNEGSKA (reference sequence). This CDR3 has 16 residues. DNA for the CDR3: TGCAGTGCTCCTCAGGACAGGGGGCAGGACACCGGGGAGCTGTTTTTT. This gives the protein CSAPQDRGQDTGELFF.

This chain uses TRBV28 with TRBJ2-1, with TRBD1 identical over 7 bases. The CDR3 loop spans 14 amino acids. The V segment lost 10 bases and the J segment 4 bases; nucleotides outside the gene matches: 10. CDR1 and CDR2 from the germline V gene are MDHEN and SYDVKM. Written as DNA, the CDR3 is TGTGCCACCTTAACAGGGGTGAGGTACAATGAGCAGTTCTTC. This gives the protein CATLTGVRYNEQFF.

This clonotype was detected only a few times. The rearrangement links TRBV20-1 to TRBJ2-1; no reliable D call. V was trimmed by 0 bases and J by 7 bases, leaving 7 bases between them. The CDR3 has 12 residues. In germline, CDR1 is DFQATT, CDR2 SNEGSKA (reference sequence). The CDR3 DNA follows: TGCAGTGCTAGAGAATCTAGGAATGAGCAGTTCTTC. It yields the protein CSARESRNEQFF.

The gene calls are TRBV7-2 and TRBJ2-5; 9 bases are shared with TRBD2. Per the germline V gene, CDR1 is SGHTA and CDR2 is FQGNSA. Trimming at V came to 5 bases and at J to 5 bases, leaving 9 bases not matched to a gene. The CDR3 runs 15 residues. This chain's CDR3 is CASSPGLAGSETQYF. DNA for the CDR3: TGTGCCAGCAGCCCGGGGCTAGCGGGGTCGGAGACCCAGTACTTC.

This rearrangement joins TRBV5-4 to TRBJ1-2, with a tentative D call TRBD1 (6 bases). The V end was cut by 0 bases, the J end by 1 base, with 16 bases between. This CDR3 has 17 residues. Germline assignment: CDR1 SGHNT and CDR2 YYREEE (reference sequence). CDR3 protein: CASSLGPGVGGNYGYTF. Here the CDR3 DNA reads TGTGCCAGCAGCTTGGGACCGGGCGTAGGGGGTAACTATGGCTACACCTTC.

The chain couples TRBV28 to TRBJ2-7, with D possibly called TRBD1 or TRBD2 (5 bases each). Germline V lookup: CDR1 MDHEN, CDR2 SYDVKM. CDR3 length equals 15 residues. V lost 5 bases and J 0 bases, leaving 14 bases between the germline ends. CDR3 nucleotide sequence: TGTGCCAGCAGTAATTCGAAGAGGGGCTCCTACGAGCAGTACTTC. Amino acid sequence: CASSNSKRGSYEQYF.

J is TRBJ2-2 and V is TRBV28; D is undetermined. The V end was cut by 1 base, the J end by 1 base, with 10 bases between. CDR3 length equals 16 residues. Germline CDR1 and CDR2: MDHEN and SYDVKM. For the CDR3, the DNA is TGTGCCAGCAGTTTATTTGGCGGCAAGAACACCGGGGAGCTGTTTTTT. It is translated as CASSLFGGKNTGELFF.

This clonotype occurred many times. The chain links TRBV12-3 or TRBV12-4 to TRBJ1-3; the match to TRBD1 covers 7 bases. The CDR3 spans 16 residues. After removal of 4 bases from V and 0 bases from J, the junction contained 6 bases not matched to a gene. The CDR3 loop is CASSSSGTVSGNTIYF. CDR3 sequence (DNA): TGTGCCAGCAGTTCGTCCGGGACAGTCTCTGGAAACACCATATATTTT.

In this sample, this clonotype turned up a few times. The rearrangement links TRBV12-3 or TRBV12-4 to TRBJ2-4; 7 positions agree with TRBD2. The CDR3 sequence is 13 residues long. Unmatched junction bases numbered 11, after V lost 9 bases and J lost 9 bases. CDR3 bases: TGTGCCAGTAGGTGGGAGGGGATTGTCATTCAGTACTTC. Translating it yields CASRWEGIVIQYF.

This rearrangement joins TRBV4-2 to TRBJ2-7; possibly TRBD2 for D (6 bases). This CDR3 contains 13 residues. Germline V gene data show CDR1 as LGHNA and CDR2 as YNFKEQ. The germline V and J ends were trimmed by 0 bases and 6 bases, with 9 bases remaining between them. CDR3 in amino acids: CASSQELEGEQYF. Written as DNA, the CDR3 is TGTGCCAGCAGCCAAGAATTGGAGGGCGAGCAGTACTTC.

This clonotype appeared a few times. The genes are TRBV15 and TRBJ2-1, with D perhaps matching TRBD1 (5 bases). CDR1 is LNHNV, CDR2 YYDKDF, per germline (reference sequence). The CDR3 loop spans 14 amino acids. V lost 0 bases and J 5 bases, leaving 8 bases between the germline ends. In DNA form, the CDR3 reads TGTGCCACCAGCAGAGATCAGGGCCACAATGAGCAGTTCTTC. It translates to CATSRDQGHNEQFF.

The DNA for the CDR3 is TGTGCCAGCAGTGAATTTAAAGGGGAGAACACTGAAGCTTTCTTT. Protein sequence: CASSEFKGENTEAFF. V and J are TRBV25-1 and TRBJ1-1; a weak D match, TRBD1 (5 bases). V was cut by 1 base and J by 1 base, with 10 bases left in between. The germline V gene has CDR1 MGHDK and CDR2 SYGVNS. The CDR3 totals 15 residues.

V and J are TRBV9 and TRBJ2-3; a weak D match, TRBD2 (6 bases). Between the trimmed V and J ends, which lost 3 bases and 3 bases, there was a span of 17 bases. The CDR3 is 16 residues long. Germline V gene data show CDR1 as SGDLS and CDR2 as YYNGEE. As DNA, the CDR3 is TGTGCCAGCAGCGCCCGAGCGGGTTTGCTTACAGATACGCAGTATTTT. It is translated as CASSARAGLLTDTQYF.

The chain combines TRBV6-5 with TRBJ1-1; TRBD1 might be the D (6 bases). The CDR3 contains 15 residues. From germline, CDR1 is MNHEY and CDR2 SVGAGI. V was clipped by 2 bases and J by 1 base, with 11 bases between them. The CDR3 DNA reads as TGTGCCAGCAGTTACCGGACAGTTGCGAACACTGAAGCTTTCTTT. Amino acid sequence: CASSYRTVANTEAFF.